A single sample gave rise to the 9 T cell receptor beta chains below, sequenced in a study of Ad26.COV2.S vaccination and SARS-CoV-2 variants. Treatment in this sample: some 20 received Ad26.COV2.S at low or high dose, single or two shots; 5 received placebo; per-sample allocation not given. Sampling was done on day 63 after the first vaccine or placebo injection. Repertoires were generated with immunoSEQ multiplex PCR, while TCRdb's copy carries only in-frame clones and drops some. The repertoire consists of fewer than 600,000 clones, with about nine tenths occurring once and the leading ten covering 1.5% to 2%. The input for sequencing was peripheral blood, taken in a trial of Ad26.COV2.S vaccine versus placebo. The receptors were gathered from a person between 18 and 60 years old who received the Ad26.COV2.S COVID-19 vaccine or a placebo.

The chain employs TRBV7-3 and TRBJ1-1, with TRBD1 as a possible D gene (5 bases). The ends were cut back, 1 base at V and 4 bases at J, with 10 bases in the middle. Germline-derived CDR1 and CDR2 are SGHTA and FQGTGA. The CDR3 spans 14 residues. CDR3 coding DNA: TGTGCCAGCAGCTTAATGGGGGAGCGCACTGAAGCTTTCTTT. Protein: CASSLMGERTEAFF.

As DNA, the CDR3 is TGTGCCAGCAGCGCGACAGGACCTAAGGATGAAAAACTGTTTTTT. The encoded protein is CASSATGPKDEKLFF. This chain links TRBV7-8 with TRBJ1-4; a possible D gene is TRBD1 (6 bases). CDR3 length: 15 amino acids. Trimming removed 5 bases from V and 6 bases from J, with 16 bases in between. Germline CDR1 and CDR2: SGHVS and FQNEAQ.

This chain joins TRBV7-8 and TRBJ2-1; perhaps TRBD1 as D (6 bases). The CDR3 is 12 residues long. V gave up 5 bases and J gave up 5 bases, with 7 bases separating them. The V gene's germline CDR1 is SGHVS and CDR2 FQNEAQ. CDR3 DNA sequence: TGTGCCAGCAGCCGGACAGACAATGAGCAGTTCTTC. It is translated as CASSRTDNEQFF.

The CDR3 DNA reads TGTGCCAGTAGTATATCAATGGACGGGGATATGATTGAGCAGTACTTC. Residues: CASSISMDGDMIEQYF. The chain combines TRBV19 with TRBJ2-7, with D perhaps matching TRBD2 (5 bases). The CDR3 length is 16 residues. The germline CDR1 and CDR2 sequences are LNHDA and SQIVND (reference sequence). The V gene lost 2 bases and the J gene lost 7 bases, with 21 bases spanning the gap.

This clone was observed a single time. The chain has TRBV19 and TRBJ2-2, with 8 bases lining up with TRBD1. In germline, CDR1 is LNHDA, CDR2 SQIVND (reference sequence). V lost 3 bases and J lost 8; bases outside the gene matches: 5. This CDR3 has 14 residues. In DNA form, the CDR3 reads TGTGCCAGTAGTATGCAGGGGGCAAAGGGGGAGCTGTTTTTT. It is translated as CASSMQGAKGELFF.

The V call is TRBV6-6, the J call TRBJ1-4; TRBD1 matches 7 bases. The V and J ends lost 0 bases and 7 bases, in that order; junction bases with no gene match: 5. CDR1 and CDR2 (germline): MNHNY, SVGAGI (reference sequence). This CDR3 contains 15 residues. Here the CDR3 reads CASSYSSGGGEKLFF. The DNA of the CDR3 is TGTGCCAGCAGTTACTCGTCAGGGGGTGGTGAAAAACTGTTTTTT.

In DNA, the CDR3 is TGTGCCAGCAGTTGGGCAGGTAGCGGCAACACCGGGGAGCTGTTTTTT. Translation: CASSWAGSGNTGELFF. The gene calls are TRBV28 and TRBJ2-2, with a possible D match to TRBD2 (6 bases). V dropped 4 bases and J dropped 2 bases, with 14 bases sitting between them. CDR3 length equals 16 residues. Germline V gene sequence: CDR1 MDHEN, CDR2 SYDVKM.

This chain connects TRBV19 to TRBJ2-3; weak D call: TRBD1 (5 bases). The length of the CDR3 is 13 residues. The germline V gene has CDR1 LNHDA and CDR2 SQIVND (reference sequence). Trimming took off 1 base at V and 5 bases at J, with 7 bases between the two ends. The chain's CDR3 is CASSIGRVDTQYF. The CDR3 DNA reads TGTGCCAGTAGTATAGGCAGGGTAGATACGCAGTATTTT.

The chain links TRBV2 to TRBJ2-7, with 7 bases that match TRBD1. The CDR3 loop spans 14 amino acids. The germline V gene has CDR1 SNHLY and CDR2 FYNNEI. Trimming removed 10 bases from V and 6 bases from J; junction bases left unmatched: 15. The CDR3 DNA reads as TGTGCCACCGAGCAAGCGACAGGGACGGCCGAGCAGTACTTC. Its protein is CATEQATGTAEQYF.